A single sample gave rise to the 6 T cell receptor beta chains below, sequenced in a study of human CD8 memory T cell subsets. Libraries targeted TCR beta using 5' RACE with UMIs. TCRdb reprocessed the 5' RACE reads; each CDR3 protein has one entry and no DNA is given. This listing includes about 7,000 distinct CDR3 sequences. Sequenced sample: CD8+ T cells from PBMCs. All receptors derive from a human donor in good health.

J is TRBJ1-1 and V is TRBV11-2; with no DNA, the TCRdb D assignment of TRBD1 cannot be verified. Germline loops: CDR1 SGHAT, CDR2 FQNNGV. CDR3 length: 12 amino acids. The CDR3 reads CASSLTGGEAFF. Full variable domain (rest looked up from reference TRBV11-2 and TRBJ1-1): EAGVAQSPRYKIIEKRQSVAFWCNPISGHATLYWYQQILGQGPKLLIQFQNNGVVDDSQLPKDRFSAERLKGVDSTLKIQPAKLEDSAVYLCASSLTGGEAFFGQGTRLTVV.

This clonotype counts as medium-sized by frequency. This chain uses TRBV15 with TRBJ2-5; TCRdb lists TRBD1, though no DNA is available to test this call. The CDR3 contains 13 residues. Germline assignment: CDR1 LNHNV and CDR2 YYDKDF (reference sequence). The CDR3 region is CATEPRGEETQYF.

The genes are TRBV5-5 and TRBJ2-3; there is no DNA to check the TCRdb D call of TRBD2. The CDR3 is made up of 15 amino acids. Germline CDR1 SGHKS, CDR2 YYEKEE (reference sequence). Here the CDR3 reads CASSLQREVVDTQYF.

The chain links TRBV12-3 or TRBV12-4 to TRBJ1-5. There are 15 residues in the CDR3. The CDR3 sequence is CASSPRGGREQPQHF.

V usage is TRBV28 and J usage is TRBJ1-5; the D call from TCRdb, TRBD1, cannot be confirmed without DNA. CDR1 and CDR2 from the germline V gene are MDHEN and SYDVKM. The CDR3 has 16 amino acids. This chain's CDR3 is CASSLFQGYSNQPQHF.

The J gene is TRBJ2-1, the V gene TRBV12-3 or TRBV12-4. The CDR3 loop spans 12 amino acids. The chain's CDR3 is CASSLRVDEQFF.